Below are 11 T cell receptor beta chains sequenced from a single sample in a study of PD-1 blockade in classical Hodgkin lymphoma. Patients all relapsed after autologous stem cell transplantation, and there was variation in brentuximab vedotin exposure. Assay: immunoSEQ multiplex PCR; the TCRdb copy retains only in-frame clones and omits some. This table holds almost 100,000 clones, roughly 89% found once. Sequencing used peripheral blood mononuclear cells (PBMCs), obtained at baseline. The receptors here all came from a human donor with classical Hodgkin lymphoma.

V gene TRBV2 combines with J gene TRBJ1-5; D gene ambiguous. The germline CDR1 and CDR2 sequences are SNHLY and FYNNEI. CDR3 length: 13 residues. V gave up 8 bases and J gave up 7 bases, with 15 bases separating them. For the CDR3, the DNA is TGTGCCAGCGCCCCAGGTCCTGGCCAGCCCCAGCATTTT. This encodes CASAPGPGQPQHF.

This chain connects TRBV15 to TRBJ2-5; D may match TRBD1 or TRBD2 (5 bases each). The CDR3 loop spans 16 amino acids. Germline V lookup: CDR1 LNHNV, CDR2 YYDKDF (reference sequence). Trimming cost V 1 base and J 5 bases, with 17 bases left between them. The CDR3 loop reads CATSRGQGIRGETQYF. CDR3 sequence (DNA): TGTGCCACCAGCAGAGGGCAGGGAATCCGCGGGGAGACCCAGTACTTC.

The rearrangement joins TRBV7-9 to TRBJ2-1; D is unclear. Germline CDR1 reads SEHNR; CDR2 reads FQNEAQ (reference sequence). Trimming shortened V by 1 base and J by 2 bases, and 18 bases separated the two germline ends. CDR3 length equals 18 residues. The CDR3 region is CASSLVAAGNRPYNEQFF. The CDR3 coding sequence is TGTGCCAGCAGCTTAGTTGCTGCAGGAAACCGCCCCTACAATGAGCAGTTCTTC.

The chain uses TRBV19 and TRBJ2-7; 11 nucleotides line up with TRBD2. The CDR3 length is 17 residues. Germline V CDR1 and CDR2: LNHDA, SQIVND (reference sequence). J lost 4 bases, V lost 0 bases, and 8 bases had no gene match. DNA for the CDR3: TGTGCCAGTAGTATAGATCATCCTAGCGGGAGGCCATACGAGCAGTACTTC. It codes for CASSIDHPSGRPYEQYF.

This sequence joins TRBV6-5 and TRBJ2-3; D unresolved. V lost 4 bases, J lost 2 bases, and 10 bases lay in between. Germline-derived CDR1 and CDR2 are MNHEY and SVGAGI. The length of the CDR3 is 14 residues. For the CDR3, the DNA is TGTGCCAGCAGTTCGCCGTATTCCACAGATACGCAGTATTTT. It translates to CASSSPYSTDTQYF.

The chain combines TRBV4-1 with TRBJ1-4; D might be TRBD1 (5 bases). The CDR3 covers 16 residues. Germline V lookup: CDR1 MGHRA, CDR2 YSYEKL. Trimming cost V 0 bases and J 0 bases, with 8 bases left between them. The CDR3 is CASSQDSTATNEKLFF. CDR3 sequence (DNA): TGCGCCAGCAGCCAAGATTCGACAGCAACTAATGAAAAACTGTTTTTT.

The J gene is TRBJ1-1, the V gene TRBV7-2, with 9 bases matching TRBD1. The CDR3 has 18 amino acids. The germline gives CDR1 SGHTA, CDR2 FQGNSA. V shed 1 base and J 0 bases; nucleotides not matched to a gene: 9. The DNA of the CDR3 is TGTGCCAGCAGCTTAGGATGGGACAGGGCGGGATTGAACACTGAAGCTTTCTTT. Its protein is CASSLGWDRAGLNTEAFF.

The CDR3 loop reads CASSTGITNEKLFF. CDR3 nucleotide sequence: TGTGCCAGCAGTACAGGGATCACTAATGAAAAACTGTTTTTT. This chain connects TRBV6-5 to TRBJ1-4, with D possibly TRBD1 on 6 matching bases. V was clipped by 5 bases and J by 2 bases, with 9 bases between them. The germline V gene has CDR1 MNHEY and CDR2 SVGAGI. This CDR3 region has 14 residues.

The chain couples TRBV6-5 to TRBJ2-3, with 9 bases matching TRBD2. J gave up 6 bases and V 5 bases, and 6 bases lay outside the gene matches. Germline loops: CDR1 MNHEY, CDR2 SVGAGI. The length of the CDR3 is 14 residues. The CDR3 coding sequence is TGTGCCAGCAGTCCCAGCGGGAGGATGGATACGCAGTATTTT. This encodes CASSPSGRMDTQYF.

The rearrangement uses TRBV7-9 and TRBJ2-6; D is possibly TRBD1 or TRBD2 (5 bases each). The germline CDR1 and CDR2 sequences are SEHNR and FQNEAQ (reference sequence). V was trimmed by 3 bases and J by 4 bases, leaving 10 bases between them. This CDR3 has 15 amino acids. In DNA form, the CDR3 reads TGTGCCAGCAGCTTCCAGGGAGCAGGGGCCAACGTCCTGACTTTC. Amino acids: CASSFQGAGANVLTF.

The chain links TRBV11-2 to TRBJ2-5; D is tentatively TRBD1 or TRBD2 (5 bases each). CDR3 length: 16 amino acids. Germline V CDR1 and CDR2: SGHAT, FQNNGV. V was shortened by 5 bases and J by 0 bases, with 16 bases between the two germline ends. This CDR3 is CASSPGARRHQETQYF. CDR3 nucleotides: TGTGCCAGCAGCCCCGGGGCCCGTCGCCACCAAGAGACCCAGTACTTC.